The 16 T cell receptor beta chains given below trace back to one sample, sequenced in a study of PD-1 and CTLA-4 blockade in melanoma. Assay used: immunoSEQ multiplex PCR; TCRdb lists only in-frame clones, some missing. This table holds around 31,000 clones, approximately 90% found once. Sequencing used CD8+ T cells from peripheral blood, obtained from a patient given anti-PD-1 treatment. These TCRs come from a human donor with melanoma.

The V gene is TRBV6-4, the J gene TRBJ2-1; D is unresolved. Germline loops: CDR1 MRHNA, CDR2 SNTAGT. This CDR3 has 15 residues. V lost 2 bases, J lost 9 bases, and 17 bases lay in between. In DNA form, the CDR3 reads TGTGCCAGCAGTGACAGGTCAACCCGAAAGAGTGAGCAGTTCTTC. It specifies CASSDRSTRKSEQFF.

This rearrangement joins TRBV29-1 to TRBJ2-1, with 7 bases aligning to TRBD1. CDR1 is SQVTM, CDR2 ANQGSEA, per germline. The CDR3 spans 13 residues. J was trimmed by 3 bases and V by 6 bases; bases with no gene match: 5. The CDR3 loop is CSVLGQVYNEQFF. CDR3 coding DNA: TGCAGCGTCCTTGGACAGGTCTACAATGAGCAGTTCTTC.

The CDR3 bases are TGTGCCAGCAGCTTAGGGGGACAGATTTCGAACACCGGGGAGCTGTTTTTT. It yields the protein CASSLGGQISNTGELFF. The V call is TRBV11-2, the J call TRBJ2-2; 7 nucleotides match TRBD1. Per germline, CDR1 SGHAT and CDR2 FQNNGV. V trimming: 1 base; J trimming: 0 bases; junction bases outside the gene matches: 5. CDR3 length: 17 amino acids.

The gene calls are TRBV30 and TRBJ2-7; 10 bases agree with TRBD1. The germline CDR1 and CDR2 sequences are GTSNPN and SVGIG (reference sequence). The CDR3 has 14 residues. The V and J ends lost 2 bases and 6 bases, in that order; junction bases with no gene match: 7. The CDR3 DNA reads as TGTGCCTGGAGTCCGGGACAGGGGCTGTCCGAGCAGTACTTC. Translated, it gives CAWSPGQGLSEQYF. Full variable domain (outside the CDR3, taken from reference TRBV30 and TRBJ2-7): SQTIHQWPATLVQPVGSPLSLECTVEGTSNPNLYWYRQAAGRGLQLLFYSVGIGQISSEVPQNLSASRPQDRQFILSSKKLLLSDSGFYLCAWSPGQGLSEQYFGPGTRLTVT.

The rearrangement uses TRBV14 and TRBJ2-7, with D maybe TRBD2 (5 bases). Germline CDR1 SGHDN, CDR2 FVKESK. V lost 3 bases to trimming and J lost 4 bases, with 13 bases between them. The CDR3 is 14 residues long. The CDR3 sequence is CASSQGFTGYEQYF. The CDR3, as DNA: TGTGCCAGCAGCCAGGGCTTCACGGGGTACGAGCAGTACTTC.

The chain employs TRBV14 and TRBJ2-2; TRBD2 agrees at 10 bases. The V gene end was trimmed by 6 bases and the J gene end by 1 base; junction bases not matched to a gene: 8. Germline V lookup: CDR1 SGHDN, CDR2 FVKESK. There are 17 residues in the CDR3. The chain's CDR3 is CASRLPGLAVNTGELFF. The CDR3, as DNA: TGTGCCAGCAGGCTTCCCGGACTAGCGGTGAACACCGGGGAGCTGTTTTTT.

The rearrangement uses TRBV4-1 and TRBJ2-7; D might be TRBD2 (6 bases). V lost 1 base and J lost 0, with 10 bases in between. Germline lookup yields CDR1 MGHRA and CDR2 YSYEKL. CDR3 length: 15 residues. The CDR3 reads CASSQGRGSSYEQYF. DNA for the CDR3: TGCGCCAGCAGCCAAGGACGGGGGAGCTCCTACGAGCAGTACTTC.

The gene calls are TRBV4-1 and TRBJ2-1; D possibly corresponds to TRBD2 (6 bases). This CDR3 comprises 14 residues. Trimming pared 0 bases from V and 8 bases from J, leaving 11 bases between. Germline V gene data show CDR1 as MGHRA and CDR2 as YSYEKL. The CDR3 protein is CASSQESGVDEQFF. The CDR3, as DNA: TGCGCCAGCAGCCAAGAATCGGGGGTGGATGAGCAGTTCTTC.

About this clone: At one end, the junction sequence differs from germline, possibly due to a read error. This CDR3 is CASSEEEAGGYTEAFF. The CDR3 DNA reads TGTGCCAGCAGCGAAGAGGAGGCAGGGGGGTACACTGAAGCTTTCTTT. V is TRBV6-1 and J is TRBJ1-1; 7 bases are a match to TRBD1. The CDR3 has 16 amino acids. CDR1 MNHNS and CDR2 SASEGT come from the germline V gene.

This rearrangement joins TRBV6-4 to TRBJ1-1; D unresolved. Trimming removed 3 bases at V and 1 base at J, with 12 bases between. Germline values: CDR1 MRHNA, CDR2 SNTAGT. The CDR3 has 15 residues. Written as DNA, the CDR3 is TGTGCCAGCAGTGAAGAAGGGTGGGGGAACACTGAAGCTTTCTTT. It specifies CASSEEGWGNTEAFF.

This clone was recorded once. The rearrangement uses TRBV9 and TRBJ2-1, with a weak D call TRBD1 (6 bases). The length of the CDR3 is 16 residues. Looked up from germline, CDR1 is SGDLS and CDR2 is YYNGEE. Trimming stripped 3 bases from V and 8 bases from J, with 21 bases between. The CDR3 nucleotides read TGTGCCAGCAGCGCCTCGACAGGCACATTTACGGATGAGCAGTTCTTC. Its protein product is CASSASTGTFTDEQFF.

This clone was seen a single time. The J gene is TRBJ2-2, the V gene TRBV11-2; D remains unclear. From germline, CDR1 is SGHAT and CDR2 FQNNGV. The CDR3 is made up of 13 amino acids. Trimming shortened V by 11 bases and J by 4 bases, and 14 bases separated the two germline ends. The CDR3 DNA sequence: TGTGCCGAGCGAAGGGTGGTCACCGGGGAGCTGTTTTTT. Protein: CAERRVVTGELFF.

In its sample, this clone was seen once. V is TRBV5-6 and J is TRBJ1-2; TRBD1 matches 7 bases. V lost 3 bases, J lost 5 bases, and 7 bases stayed unmatched. The CDR3 sequence is 14 residues long. Germline CDR1 and CDR2: SGHDT and YYEEEE. CDR3 in amino acids: CASSSRQGLYGYTF. CDR3 sequence (DNA): TGTGCCAGCAGCTCTCGACAGGGCCTATATGGCTACACCTTC.

The gene calls are TRBV6-6 and TRBJ1-6; D is undetermined. The CDR3 loop spans 12 amino acids. The V end was cut by 6 bases, the J end by 7 bases, with 7 bases between. Germline lookup yields CDR1 MNHNY and CDR2 SVGAGI (reference sequence). CDR3 DNA: TGTGCCAGCAGAAACGGGAATTCACCCCTCCACTTT. It specifies CASRNGNSPLHF.

V is TRBV6-1 and J is TRBJ1-4; no definite D call. This CDR3 has 15 residues. The ends were cut back, 2 bases at V and 2 bases at J, with 9 bases in the middle. Germline V gene sequence: CDR1 MNHNS, CDR2 SASEGT. This CDR3 is CASSEYPKTNEKLFF. The CDR3 DNA reads TGTGCCAGCAGTGAATACCCGAAGACTAATGAAAAACTGTTTTTT.

This chain's CDR3 is CASSHETGTAGELFF. The DNA for the CDR3 is TGTGCCAGCAGCCACGAGACAGGGACAGCCGGGGAGCTGTTTTTT. The chain uses TRBV13 and TRBJ2-2, with TRBD1 matching 7 bases. Trimming took 5 bases from V and 6 from J; bases not matched to a gene: 9. The CDR3 extends over 15 amino acids. From germline, CDR1 is PRHDT and CDR2 FYEKMQ (reference sequence).